These T cell receptor beta chains were read from a single sample in a study of blood T cell repertoires in COVID-19. TCRdb's copy holds only in-frame clones and misses some; the assay was immunoSEQ multiplex PCR. The data hold a few hundred thousand clones, with around 87% observed a single time. Sequencing was done on a sample of peripheral blood. The receptors come from a woman aged 50 to 60 who had recovered from COVID-19. CDR3s include the opening cysteine and the closing phenylalanine or tryptophan. Fields, in order: CDR3 DNA, CDR3 protein, D gene, clone size, V gene, J gene. A D gene is named only where the DNA matches it firmly. Where a row states a size, it is once, few, many or the class of an expanded clone; other rows omit it.

CDR3nt: TGTGCCAGCAGCGTATTTGCGGGAGAGTCCTACGAGCAGTACTTC; CDR3aa: CASSVFAGESYEQYF; d_gene: TRBD2; abundance: .; v_gene: TRBV9; j_gene: TRBJ2-7
CDR3nt: TGTGCCAGTAGTCAATTGGGGACAGGGACCCTCTCTGGGGCCAACGTCCTGACTTTC; CDR3aa: CASSQLGTGTLSGANVLTF; d_gene: TRBD1; abundance: .; v_gene: TRBV19; j_gene: TRBJ2-6
CDR3nt: TGCGCCAGCAGCCCAGCCGGAGGGACAGGGTCTTTTAATGGCTACACCTTC; CDR3aa: CASSPAGGTGSFNGYTF; d_gene: TRBD1; abundance: .; v_gene: TRBV5-1; j_gene: TRBJ1-2
CDR3nt: TGTGCCAGCAGCTTAAGGCAGGGGGCCGGGGAGCTGTTTTTT; CDR3aa: CASSLRQGAGELFF; d_gene: TRBD1; abundance: .; v_gene: TRBV7-3; j_gene: TRBJ2-2
CDR3nt: TGTGCCAGCAGCTTAGGCCTCTCGACAGGCCGCTACACCTTC; CDR3aa: CASSLGLSTGRYTF; d_gene: .; abundance: many; v_gene: TRBV7-8; j_gene: TRBJ1-2
CDR3nt: TGTGCCAGCTCACTTCAGGGTTTTCCCTACGAGCAGTACTTC; CDR3aa: CASSLQGFPYEQYF; d_gene: .; abundance: .; v_gene: TRBV28; j_gene: TRBJ2-7
CDR3nt: TGTGCCAGCAGTCCCAGGGGAGCCTATGGCTACACCTTC; CDR3aa: CASSPRGAYGYTF; d_gene: .; abundance: .; v_gene: TRBV6-2/TRBV6-3; j_gene: TRBJ1-2
CDR3nt: TGCGCCAGCAGCTTGTGGGGGCAGAACACTGAAGCTTTCTTT; CDR3aa: CASSLWGQNTEAFF; d_gene: .; abundance: .; v_gene: TRBV5-1; j_gene: TRBJ1-1
CDR3nt: TGTGCCACCAGCGCCCGAGCTGCTGGGGCCAACGTCCTGACTTTC; CDR3aa: CATSARAAGANVLTF; d_gene: .; abundance: .; v_gene: TRBV15; j_gene: TRBJ2-6
CDR3nt: TGCGCCAGCAGCCAAGATCAGGGTGTATGGACTGAAGCTTTCTTT; CDR3aa: CASSQDQGVWTEAFF; d_gene: .; abundance: once; v_gene: TRBV4-1; j_gene: TRBJ1-1
CDR3nt: TGTGCCAGCAGCCCCCCCCGGACAGGGGGATCCTACGAGCAGTACTTC; CDR3aa: CASSPPRTGGSYEQYF; d_gene: TRBD1; abundance: .; v_gene: TRBV7-9; j_gene: TRBJ2-7
CDR3nt: TGTGCCAGCAGCGCGACAGGGGGTGACAATCAGCCCCAGCATTTT; CDR3aa: CASSATGGDNQPQHF; d_gene: TRBD1; abundance: few; v_gene: TRBV7-9; j_gene: TRBJ1-5
CDR3nt: TGTGCCAGCAGGTCGGGAGTAGGTGGGGGTTGGAATGAGCAGTTCTTC; CDR3aa: CASRSGVGGGWNEQFF; d_gene: .; abundance: .; v_gene: TRBV27; j_gene: TRBJ2-1
CDR3nt: TGTGCCAGCAGTGGACGACCAGGGGTTGCCAACTATGGCTACACCTTC; CDR3aa: CASSGRPGVANYGYTF; d_gene: .; abundance: few; v_gene: TRBV6-1; j_gene: TRBJ1-2
CDR3nt: TGTGCCAGCAGCTCAGGGTTTGGCTACACCTTC; CDR3aa: CASSSGFGYTF; d_gene: .; abundance: .; v_gene: TRBV6-2/TRBV6-3; j_gene: TRBJ1-2
CDR3nt: TGTGCCAGCAGCCAGGCGGGGGGGCCAAAAAACATTCAGTACTTC; CDR3aa: CASSQAGGPKNIQYF; d_gene: TRBD2; abundance: .; v_gene: TRBV3-1/TRBV3-2; j_gene: TRBJ2-4
CDR3nt: TGTGCCAGCAGCTTAGCGCCCGGGGATCAGCCCCAGCATTTT; CDR3aa: CASSLAPGDQPQHF; d_gene: .; abundance: .; v_gene: TRBV7-2; j_gene: TRBJ1-5
CDR3nt: TGTGCCAGCAGAAGTATAAACAGGGTAACGGACACTGAAGCTTTCTTT; CDR3aa: CASRSINRVTDTEAFF; d_gene: .; abundance: .; v_gene: TRBV28; j_gene: TRBJ1-1
CDR3nt: TGTGCCAGTAGCCAGGCGGCGGGCACTGAAGCTTTCTTT; CDR3aa: CASSQAAGTEAFF; d_gene: .; abundance: .; v_gene: TRBV19; j_gene: TRBJ1-1
CDR3nt: TGTGCCAGCAGCAAGACAGGGTCCGGTGGCTACACCTTC; CDR3aa: CASSKTGSGGYTF; d_gene: TRBD1; abundance: .; v_gene: TRBV7-2; j_gene: TRBJ1-2